The text below deals with one T cell receptor (beta chain). The antigen is not known. CDR1 is LNHDA and CDR2 is SQIVND in the germline V gene (reference sequence). The CDR3 runs to 15 residues. Trimming took off 2 bases at V and 2 bases at J, with 13 bases between the two ends. Repertoires were generated with immunoSEQ multiplex PCR, while TCRdb's copy carries only in-frame clones and drops some. This table holds roughly 56,000 clones, about four fifths found once. This record comes from a study of T cell responses to AZD1222 COVID-19 vaccine. Overall study results and limits: Spike-specific TCR breadth and depth rose after two AZD1222 doses. Nearly half of spike-specific TCRs reportedly target unmutated variant regions. At study baseline, merely more than 5 AZD1222 recipients were seropositive.

The TCR originated in an adult who received the AZD1222 COVID-19 vaccine. The sequences come from peripheral blood, collected 28 days after the second AZD1222 dose. V and J are TRBV19 and TRBJ2-7; no definite D call. The CDR3 loop is CASSIIVGSPYEQYF. The CDR3 coding sequence is TGTGCCAGTAGTATAATCGTCGGGTCGCCCTACGAGCAGTACTTC. The whole variable domain, filled in from reference TRBV19 and TRBJ2-7, reads DGGITQSPKYLFRKEGQNVTLSCEQNLNHDAMYWYRQDPGQGLRLIYYSQIVNDFQKGDIAEGYSVSREKKESFPLTVTSAQKNPTAFYLCASSIIVGSPYEQYFGPGTRLTVT.